These 10 T cell receptor beta chains were all obtained from the same sample, sequenced in a study of shared clonotypes between healthy human individuals. Only in-frame clones appear in the TCRdb table, and some are missing; sequencing was by immunoSEQ multiplex PCR. The data contain about 680,000 clones, around three quarters of them singletons. The specimen was memory CD4+ T cells sorted from blood. As for subset: CD45RA-negative fraction. These receptors all come from a young woman in good health.

This chain joins TRBV11-2 and TRBJ2-1; D is ambiguous. Germline CDR1 SGHAT, CDR2 FQNNGV. The CDR3 consists of 14 residues. V gave up 0 bases and J gave up 9 bases, with 12 bases separating them. The CDR3 region is CASSLDRSFGEQFF. CDR3 coding DNA: TGTGCCAGCAGCTTAGATCGGTCGTTCGGTGAGCAGTTCTTC.

V gene TRBV6-5 combines with J gene TRBJ2-5; D perhaps matches TRBD1 (6 bases). CDR1 and CDR2 from the germline V gene are MNHEY and SVGAGI. The CDR3 spans 14 residues. The V gene lost 4 bases and the J gene lost 6 bases, with 15 bases spanning the gap. The CDR3 DNA reads as TGTGCCAGCAGTTTAGGGGTTCAGGGGCAGACCCAGTACTTC. It is translated as CASSLGVQGQTQYF.

This clone appeared a few times. CDR3 sequence (DNA): TGTGCCAGCAGTACCCCGACAGGCCCCTACGAGCAGTACTTC. This encodes CASSTPTGPYEQYF. The chain links TRBV28 to TRBJ2-7; D might be TRBD1 (6 bases). The CDR3 is made up of 14 amino acids. Germline V gives CDR1 MDHEN, CDR2 SYDVKM. Trimming removed 5 bases at V and 2 bases at J, with 13 bases between.

This clone was counted only a few times. This chain connects TRBV2 to TRBJ1-2; 11 bases are shared with TRBD1. The length of the CDR3 is 16 residues. V lost 2 bases, J lost 2 bases, and 4 bases stayed unmatched. The germline V gene has CDR1 SNHLY and CDR2 FYNNEI. The CDR3 loop reads CASSERGTGGNYGYTF. Written as DNA, the CDR3 is TGTGCCAGCAGTGAAAGGGGGACAGGGGGGAACTATGGCTACACCTTC.

This clone was seen a few times. The chain recombines TRBV19 with TRBJ2-7; 8 nucleotides align to TRBD2. This CDR3 spans 15 amino acids. V was clipped by 5 bases and J by 5 bases; unmatched bases: 11. Germline CDR1 LNHDA, CDR2 SQIVND (reference sequence). CDR3 loop: CASSGPGGFLDEQYF. DNA for the CDR3: TGTGCCAGTAGTGGTCCGGGAGGGTTCCTCGACGAGCAGTACTTC.

The chain uses TRBV21-1 and TRBJ1-2; no DNA check was done on the table's D call, TRBD1. TRBV21-1 is a recognized pseudogene. The CDR3 covers 13 residues. The CDR3 DNA follows: TGTGCCCCAAGGTCAGGGGGATTGAGAGGCTACACCTTC. It specifies CAPRSGGLRGYTF.

This chain connects TRBV19 to TRBJ2-2; either TRBD1 or TRBD2 may supply D (5 bases each). V was trimmed by 8 bases and J by 0 bases, leaving 10 bases between them. The CDR3 extends over 14 amino acids. Germline V CDR1 and CDR2: LNHDA, SQIVND (reference sequence). CDR3 region: CASVRGPNTGELFF. CDR3 DNA sequence: TGTGCCAGTGTAAGGGGACCGAACACCGGGGAGCTGTTTTTT. Together with reference TRBV19 and TRBJ2-2, the CDR3 gives the full variable domain: DGGITQSPKYLFRKEGQNVTLSCEQNLNHDAMYWYRQDPGQGLRLIYYSQIVNDFQKGDIAEGYSVSREKKESFPLTVTSAQKNPTAFYLCASVRGPNTGELFFGEGSRLTVL.

The chain has TRBV28 and TRBJ1-2, with 7 positions matching TRBD1. The CDR3 sequence is 14 residues long. The V gene end was trimmed by 5 bases and the J gene end by 7 bases; junction bases not matched to a gene: 10. Germline V gene lookup returns CDR1 MDHEN and CDR2 SYDVKM. CDR3 sequence: CASSGQAYYGGYTF. The CDR3 DNA follows: TGTGCCAGCAGTGGACAGGCCTACTATGGTGGCTACACCTTC.

The chain recombines TRBV4-1 with TRBJ1-3; TRBD1 matches at 7 bases. The CDR3 is made up of 16 amino acids. Germline values: CDR1 MGHRA, CDR2 YSYEKL. With 2 bases clipped from V and 2 bases from J, the junction kept 6 bases outside the gene matches. CDR3 amino acids: CASSQPDRDPGNTIYF. The CDR3 region has the DNA TGCGCCAGCAGCCAACCTGACAGGGACCCTGGAAACACCATATATTTT.

Comment on this clone: The sample contains more than one DNA sequence encoding this CDR3. The chain employs TRBV6-1 and TRBJ1-5; 7 bases agree with TRBD1. V dropped 8 bases and J dropped 5; count of bases not matched to a gene: 6. Germline values: CDR1 MNHNS, CDR2 SASEGT. The CDR3 has 13 amino acids. Here the CDR3 DNA reads TGTGCCAGCTCCGGGACAGACTATCAGCCCCAGCATTTT. It codes for CASSGTDYQPQHF.